This passage covers 20 T cell receptor beta chains from one sample sequenced in a study of neurological immune-mediated disorders. Using its own MiXCR run on the 5' RACE reads, TCRdb lists one record per CDR3 protein. The repertoire holds roughly 41,000 distinct CDR3 sequences, with roughly 2% as singletons. The source material was PBMCs. These receptor sequences come from a woman between 40 and 50 years old with multiple sclerosis.

This clonotype was counted many times. The rearrangement joins TRBV20-1 to TRBJ1-4; D is perhaps TRBD1 (5 bases). The CDR3 covers 13 residues. CDR1 is DFQATT and CDR2 is SNEGSKA in the germline V gene (reference sequence). V gave up 5 bases and J gave up 11 bases, with 18 bases separating them. The chain's CDR3 is CSASLGARGKLFF. The CDR3 coding sequence is TGCAGTGCTTCCCTCGGGGCCCGGGGGAAACTGTTTTTT.

This clonotype was recorded at least ten times. CDR3: CASSDVRKGIGYTF. CDR3 bases: TGTGCCAGCAGTGATGTCCGGAAGGGGATAGGCTACACCTTC. The chain joins TRBV25-1 to TRBJ1-2; D is perhaps TRBD1 (5 bases). Germline CDR1 reads MGHDK; CDR2 reads SYGVNS. Trimming pared 3 bases from V and 8 bases from J, leaving 16 bases between. The CDR3 loop spans 14 amino acids.

This clonotype counts as medium-sized. This rearrangement joins TRBV7-9 to TRBJ1-2, with TRBD1 matching 7 bases. Per germline, CDR1 SEHNR and CDR2 FQNEAQ (reference sequence). The length of the CDR3 is 17 residues. V was pared by 1 base and J by 2 bases, with 10 bases of the junction left unmatched. The CDR3 DNA reads TGTGCCAGCAGCTTAGAAGGGGGCCAGGCGTGGAACTATGGCTACACCTTC. Encoded protein: CASSLEGGQAWNYGYTF.

This clonotype has a count of ten or more. At one end, the junction sequence differs from germline, possibly due to a read error. In DNA form, the CDR3 reads TGCAGTGCTGATTCCCTTTCCGACGGGTCCTTAACGGGACAGGGGGCGATCGGATTC. It encodes CSADSLSDGSLTGQGAIGF. The chain employs TRBV20-1 and TRBJ1-2; 12 bases map to TRBD1. Germline lookup yields CDR1 DFQATT and CDR2 SNEGSKA (reference sequence). The CDR3 is 19 residues long.

This clonotype came up many times. The chain couples TRBV7-9 to TRBJ2-2, with D possibly TRBD1 on 6 matching bases. The V gene lost 7 bases and the J gene lost 4 bases, with 10 bases spanning the gap. Germline V gene lookup returns CDR1 SEHNR and CDR2 FQNEAQ (reference sequence). This CDR3 has 13 residues. CDR3 sequence: CASNFRGTGELFF. The CDR3 DNA sequence: TGTGCCAGCAATTTCAGGGGCACCGGGGAGCTGTTTTTT.

This clonotype has ten or more counts. V is TRBV2 and J is TRBJ1-1; no clear D. Germline CDR1 is SNHLY and CDR2 is FYNNEI. The V end was cut by 6 bases, the J end by 1 base, with 9 bases between. The CDR3 runs 13 residues. CDR3 DNA sequence: TGTGCCAGCAGGCCTAGAGAGAACACTGAAGCTTTCTTT. Its translation: CASRPRENTEAFF.

This clonotype was recorded at least ten times. The chain combines TRBV5-6 with TRBJ2-3; D is unresolved. Looked up from germline, CDR1 is SGHDT and CDR2 is YYEEEE. CDR3 length: 16 amino acids. The V gene lost 2 bases and the J gene lost 2 bases, with 15 bases spanning the gap. CDR3 nucleotides: TGTGCCAGCAGCTTCGAACGGGTAATTGTCACAGATACGCAGTATTTT. Translated, it gives CASSFERVIVTDTQYF.

In its sample, this clonotype was seen a few times. A read error may explain this, as a much larger clone is one base away. The V gene is TRBV10-3, the J gene TRBJ2-1; D gene uncertain. This CDR3 spans 18 amino acids. V was cut by 4 bases and J by 4 bases, with 23 bases left in between. The germline gives CDR1 ENHRY, CDR2 SYGVKD. CDR3 nucleotide sequence: TGTGCCATCAGTGCCAAATTGACCCGACCGGATACTTACAATGAGCAGTTCTTC. Its translation: CAISAKLTRPDTYNEQFF.

This clonotype occurred many times. The gene calls are TRBV5-1 and TRBJ1-1, with 8 nucleotides matching TRBD1. The CDR3 has 15 residues. Germline CDR1 and CDR2: SGHRS and YFSETQ. The trim removed 4 bases at V and 3 bases at J, leaving 8 bases unmatched. This CDR3 reads CASSAVTGDYTEAFF. The CDR3 DNA is TGCGCCAGCAGCGCCGTGACAGGGGATTACACTGAAGCTTTCTTT.

In its sample, this clonotype was seen many times. The chain has TRBV7-9 and TRBJ1-1; 8 bases map to TRBD1. The CDR3 consists of 15 residues. V shed 1 base, J shed 6 bases, and the junction held 7 bases outside the gene matches. Germline-derived CDR1 and CDR2 are SEHNR and FQNEAQ (reference sequence). CDR3 residues: CASSLGLGQGPEAFF. DNA for the CDR3: TGTGCCAGCAGCTTAGGGCTAGGACAGGGTCCTGAAGCTTTCTTT.

Many counts were recorded for this clonotype. The chain links TRBV5-1 to TRBJ1-1; D is ambiguous. CDR1 and CDR2 (germline): SGHRS, YFSETQ. V was cut by 0 bases and J by 4 bases, with 13 bases left in between. The CDR3 has 15 amino acids. The CDR3 DNA follows: TGCGCCAGCAGCTTGGTGATGGGGTCGGGCACTGAAGCTTTCTTT. This sequence encodes CASSLVMGSGTEAFF.

This clonotype was picked up many times. The chain has TRBV4-1 and TRBJ1-1; the D gene is possibly TRBD1 (6 bases). Trimming took off 3 bases at V and 2 bases at J, with 10 bases between the two ends. Germline loops: CDR1 MGHRA, CDR2 YSYEKL. The CDR3 extends over 14 amino acids. Here the CDR3 DNA reads TGCGCCAGCAGCCACCGACAGGCTAACACTGAAGCTTTCTTT. It encodes CASSHRQANTEAFF.

In this sample, this clonotype turned up many times. The rearrangement links TRBV5-1 to TRBJ1-1, with 7 nucleotides matching TRBD1. The J segment lost 4 bases and the V segment lost 3 bases, leaving 6 bases of the junction unmatched. CDR1 is SGHRS and CDR2 is YFSETQ in the germline V gene. CDR3 length: 14 residues. CDR3 in amino acids: CASSSQGSGTEAFF. In nucleotides, the CDR3 is TGCGCCAGCAGCTCACAGGGGTCGGGCACTGAAGCTTTCTTT.

This clonotype was counted at least ten times. The chain combines TRBV20-1 with TRBJ2-6; D perhaps matches TRBD1 (5 bases). Germline-derived CDR1 and CDR2 are DFQATT and SNEGSKA (reference sequence). The ends were cut back, 2 bases at V and 0 bases at J, with 11 bases in the middle. The CDR3 contains 16 residues. CDR3 loop: CSARSHRGSGANVLTF. The CDR3 nucleotides are TGCAGTGCTAGATCTCATAGGGGCTCTGGGGCCAACGTCCTGACTTTC.

The sample holds many counts of this clonotype. The chain couples TRBV12-3 or TRBV12-4 to TRBJ2-7; D ambiguous. With 3 bases removed from V and 6 bases from J, the gap between germline ends came to 3 bases. The CDR3 extends over 10 amino acids. The CDR3: CASSLGEQYF. Here the CDR3 DNA reads TGTGCCAGCAGTTTGGGCGAGCAGTACTTC.

Many counts were recorded for this clonotype. The chain couples TRBV9 to TRBJ2-3; 12 nucleotides agree with TRBD2. The CDR3 runs 15 residues. The V gene's germline CDR1 is SGDLS and CDR2 YYNGEE. V lost 3 bases to trimming and J lost 5 bases; unmatched junction nucleotides: 4. Here the CDR3 reads CASSASGGDLDTQYF. CDR3 in DNA: TGTGCCAGCAGCGCTAGCGGGGGGGACTTAGATACGCAGTATTTT.

This clonotype was recorded at least ten times. This chain connects TRBV20-1 to TRBJ2-1; 8 bases fit TRBD1. The junction had 6 bases not matched to a gene; V was cut back by 5 bases and J by 0 bases. Germline V CDR1 and CDR2: DFQATT, SNEGSKA (reference sequence). The CDR3 covers 15 residues. The CDR3 spells CSASNRGFSYNEQFF. The DNA for the CDR3 is TGCAGTGCTTCTAACAGGGGGTTCTCCTACAATGAGCAGTTCTTC.

In its sample, this clonotype was seen many times. The rearrangement links TRBV27 to TRBJ2-2; 9 nucleotides agree with TRBD1. V dropped 2 bases and J dropped 4; count of bases not matched to a gene: 5. Germline V gene lookup returns CDR1 MNHEY and CDR2 SMNVEV (reference sequence). The CDR3 consists of 16 residues. CDR3 DNA sequence: TGTGCCAGCAGTTTACGGACAGGGGTGATCACCGGGGAGCTGTTTTTT. Translating gives CASSLRTGVITGELFF.

The table lists this clonotype with many counts. This chain links TRBV20-1 with TRBJ1-2; 10 nucleotides agree with TRBD1. CDR3 size: 15 residues. The trim removed 3 bases at V and 2 bases at J, leaving 6 bases unmatched. Per the germline V gene, CDR1 is DFQATT and CDR2 is SNEGSKA (reference sequence). CDR3 DNA sequence: TGCAGTGCTAGGGGACCGGGACAGGGGAACTATGGCTACACCTTC. Protein: CSARGPGQGNYGYTF.

This clonotype appeared many times. The chain is built from TRBV12-3 or TRBV12-4 and TRBJ2-1, with 8 bases matching TRBD1. This CDR3 has 15 amino acids. V trimming: 6 bases; J trimming: 7 bases; junction bases outside the gene matches: 11. In DNA form, the CDR3 reads TGTGCCAGCAGCCCCCCCACGGACAGGGTAAATGAGCAGTTCTTC. Amino acids: CASSPPTDRVNEQFF.